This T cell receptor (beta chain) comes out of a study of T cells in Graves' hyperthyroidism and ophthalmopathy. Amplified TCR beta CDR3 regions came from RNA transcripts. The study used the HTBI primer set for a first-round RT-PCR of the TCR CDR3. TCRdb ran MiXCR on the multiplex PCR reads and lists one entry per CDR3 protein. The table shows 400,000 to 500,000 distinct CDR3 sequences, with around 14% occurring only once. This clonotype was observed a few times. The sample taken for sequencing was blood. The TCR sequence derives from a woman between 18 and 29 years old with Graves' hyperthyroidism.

The DNA for the CDR3 is TGCAGTGCCCTGGACAGGGGGGCTGGAAACACCATATATTTT. Translated: CSALDRGAGNTIYF. The rearrangement uses TRBV20-1 and TRBJ1-3; 10 nucleotides align to TRBD1. Germline trimming cut 6 bases from V and 2 bases from J; bases unmatched to any gene: 4. CDR3 length equals 14 residues. Looked up from germline, CDR1 is DFQATT and CDR2 is SNEGSKA (reference sequence).